This TCR beta chain was profiled in a study of OX40 agonist ivuxolimab in advanced cancers. Germline V gives CDR1 SGDLS, CDR2 YYNGEE. There are 14 residues in the CDR3. V shed 1 base and J shed 3 bases, with 11 bases lying between them. Clones were sequenced by immunoSEQ multiplex PCR, and TCRdb holds only the in-frame ones, with some missing. This repertoire shows about 60,000 clones, almost 95% found once; its top ten account for less than 20%. This material consisted of CD4+ or CD8+ T cells sorted from blood, taken in a trial of the OX40 agonist ivuxolimab. The rearrangement uses TRBV9 and TRBJ2-7; D possibly matches TRBD1 or TRBD2 (5 bases each). This TCR was sampled from an adult with an advanced solid tumor such as melanoma, head and neck, liver or kidney cancer. The CDR3 sequence is CASSVSRDGYEQYF. Here the CDR3 DNA reads TGTGCCAGCAGCGTATCACGGGACGGCTACGAGCAGTACTTC. The variable domain in full, completed from reference TRBV9 and TRBJ2-7, reads DSGVTQTPKHLITATGQRVTLRCSPRSGDLSVYWYQQSLDQGLQFLIQYYNGEERAKGNILERFSAQQFPDLHSELNLSSLELGDSALYFCASSVSRDGYEQYFGPGTRLTVT.